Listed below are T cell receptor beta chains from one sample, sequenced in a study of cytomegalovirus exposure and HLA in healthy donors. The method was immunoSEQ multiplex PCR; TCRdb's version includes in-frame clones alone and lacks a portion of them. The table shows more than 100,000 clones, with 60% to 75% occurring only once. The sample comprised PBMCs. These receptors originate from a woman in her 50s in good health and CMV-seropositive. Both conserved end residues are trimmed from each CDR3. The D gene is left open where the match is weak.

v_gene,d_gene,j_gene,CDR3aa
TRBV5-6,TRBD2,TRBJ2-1,ASSLPGLAGYNEQF
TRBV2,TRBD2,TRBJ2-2,ASTPGLAVANTGELF
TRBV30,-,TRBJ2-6,AWSGSSGANVLT
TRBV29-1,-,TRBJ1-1,SVARQNTEAF
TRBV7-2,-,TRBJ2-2,ASSFSVGDTGELF
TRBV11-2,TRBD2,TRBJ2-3,ASSRLGAGGADTQY
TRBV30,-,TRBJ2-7,AWSRPGGSYEQY
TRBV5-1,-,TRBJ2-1,ASTAGYNEQF
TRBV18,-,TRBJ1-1,ASSPLGQQNTEAF
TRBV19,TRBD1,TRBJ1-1,ASSLQTGVNTEAF
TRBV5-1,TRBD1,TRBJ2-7,ASSHDRAYEQY
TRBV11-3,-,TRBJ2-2,ASIFMGATTGELF
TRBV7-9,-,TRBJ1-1,ASNKASNTEAF
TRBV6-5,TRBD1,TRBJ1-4,ASRPGQGSEEKLF
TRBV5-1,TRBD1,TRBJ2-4,ASSLAGQGEAKNIQY
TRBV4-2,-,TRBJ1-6,ASSQDGPRGNSPLH
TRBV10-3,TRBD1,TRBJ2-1,AISGPGQTYNEQF
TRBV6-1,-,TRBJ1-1,ASSSNEDRRAF
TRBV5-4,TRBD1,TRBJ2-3,ASSLEPYLTGGYTQY
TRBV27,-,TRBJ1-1,ASSWTANTEAF
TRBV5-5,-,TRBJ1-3,ASSRISSGNTIY
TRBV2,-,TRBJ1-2,ASRSNPAGSYGYT
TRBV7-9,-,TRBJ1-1,ASSPQTEAF
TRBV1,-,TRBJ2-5,TSSQDRRVAGGIVQETQY
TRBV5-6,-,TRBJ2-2,ASSLDGYGELF
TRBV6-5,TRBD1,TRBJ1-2,ASSRPGTGDGYT
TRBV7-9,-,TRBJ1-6,ASSLGADSPLH
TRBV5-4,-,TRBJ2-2,ASSLTGYTGELF
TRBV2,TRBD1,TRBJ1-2,ASARGGTGDGYT
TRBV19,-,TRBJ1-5,ASSFGLNQPQH
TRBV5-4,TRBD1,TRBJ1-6,ASSLGTGNNSPLH
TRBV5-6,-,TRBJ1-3,ASSLVGRQVGNTIY
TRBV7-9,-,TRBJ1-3,ASSLAASGELGNTIY
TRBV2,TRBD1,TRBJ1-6,ASREGQGGYSPLH
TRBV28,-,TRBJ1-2,ASSLVQGQRYT
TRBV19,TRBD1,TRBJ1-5,ASSITGEGQPQH
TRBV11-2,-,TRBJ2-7,ASSLGLPPSHEQY
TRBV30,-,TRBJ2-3,AWSSGPLTDTQY
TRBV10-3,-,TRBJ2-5,AIKPAGSETQY
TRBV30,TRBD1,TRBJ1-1,AWSVQKYRGAVMNTEAF
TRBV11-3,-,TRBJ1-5,ASSLGGDQPQH
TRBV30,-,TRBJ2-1,AWGPGGNRYNEQF
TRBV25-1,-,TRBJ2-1,ASSDHSGRVSNEQF
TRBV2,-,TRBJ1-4,ASTPGLGEKLF